This TCR beta chain was captured in a study of OX40 agonist ivuxolimab in advanced cancers. The data were produced by immunoSEQ multiplex PCR, yet TCRdb's version contains in-frame clones alone and is incomplete. Seen here are tens of thousands of clones, around four fifths observed once, and the top ten hold 5.9%. General study results and limits: In a subset of nonresponders, normalized T-cell clonal expansion was also low.

Points on this clone: The antigen remains undetermined.

Trimming cost V 4 bases and J 13 bases; bases outside gene matches: 16. The CDR3 has 14 amino acids. Germline V gene sequence: CDR1 SGHDT, CDR2 YYEEEE. The V call is TRBV5-6, the J call TRBJ1-2; 7 bases agree with TRBD1. The sequenced sample was CD4+ or CD8+ T cells sorted from blood, obtained in a trial of the OX40 agonist ivuxolimab. The sequence was obtained from an adult with an advanced solid tumor such as melanoma, head and neck, liver or kidney cancer. The CDR3 is CASSLTGTEDMRTF. Here the CDR3 DNA reads TGTGCCAGCAGCCTTACCGGGACAGAGGATATGCGCACCTTC.